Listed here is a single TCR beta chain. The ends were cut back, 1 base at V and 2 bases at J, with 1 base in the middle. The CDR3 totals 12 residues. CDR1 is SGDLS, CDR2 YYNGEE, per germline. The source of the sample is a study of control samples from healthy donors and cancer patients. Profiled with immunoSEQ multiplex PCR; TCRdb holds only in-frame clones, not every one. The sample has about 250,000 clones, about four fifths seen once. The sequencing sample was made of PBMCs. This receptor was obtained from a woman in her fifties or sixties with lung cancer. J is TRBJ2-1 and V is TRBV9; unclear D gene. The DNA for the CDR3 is TGTGCCAGCAGCGTAACCTACAATGAGCAGTTCTTC. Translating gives CASSVTYNEQFF.